The source of this T cell receptor beta chain is a study of CD8+ T cells in alopecia areata listed by TCRdb under 2018. In the study overall: Treated patients were enrolled in an open-label pilot trial of oral tofacitinib at 5 to 10 mg twice daily for moderate-to-severe alopecia areata. Patients received tofacitinib for 6 to 18 months and were then followed off drug for 6 months to check for delayed response and recurrence. For the treated patients, the SALT score, which quantifies what percentage of scalp surface area is affected, served as the measure of disease severity. In both human patients and the C3H/HeJ mouse model, the study applied high-throughput TCRbeta sequencing to look at T cell clonal expansion in alopecia areata. Human TCRbeta sequencing covered scalp tissue and sorted CD4+ and CD8+ peripheral blood T cells from patchy and totalis/universalis alopecia areata patients and healthy controls. Biopsies were taken from tofacitinib-treated patients at baseline and again at 4 and 24 weeks into treatment, and several of those patients also had a later scalp biopsy. Clonality in the scalp was compared among normal scalp (n=4), patchy alopecia areata scalp (n=8), and alopecia totalis/universalis scalp (n=8). RNA came from the PAXgene miRNA kit for fixed scalp, the miRNeasy kit for PBMCs, and the RNeasy kit for mouse skin. Amplification of TCRbeta CDR3 regions was done by immunoSEQ multiplex PCR using 35 Vbeta forward primers and 13 Jbeta reverse primers. The research as a whole found: Compared with normal scalp, lesional scalp, particularly in alopecia totalis/universalis, had higher clonality and more expanded CD8+ clones, which suggests antigenic drive. Scalp clonality and the number of expanded CD8+ clones among the top 100 scalp clones were significantly decreased by tofacitinib. Because the treated cohort was small and had only one nonresponder, larger studies are needed to examine links between baseline CD8+ expansion and response. Compared with mice, TCR sequences shared between patients were less clear, possibly partly because of HLA diversity across the patient population. Scalp TCR repertoire analysis is complicated because resident alphabeta T cells in normal human skin are also sequenced, whereas mouse skin is dominated by gammadelta T cells. During tofacitinib treatment, many expanded lesional clones remained in scalp and blood, and this persistence may partly explain relapse after treatment is stopped.

The germline V gene specifies LGHNA as CDR1 and YSLEER as CDR2. Trimming costs V 0 bases and J 5 bases, and their ends lie 8 bases apart. The CDR3 starts with the cysteine, ends with the phenylalanine, and has 15 residues. CDR3 DNA is the only sequence kept; it has 45 bases, read in frame from the first base. The library was generated by the immunoSEQ multiplex PCR assay. For TCR sequencing, RNA was extracted from every sample and reverse transcribed into cDNA to serve as template. First-strand cDNA was synthesized using SuperScript III with a 2:1 mix of oligo-dT and random hexamers. A synthetic immune receptor repertoire was used to gauge amplification bias, and whatever bias remained was removed computationally. As for the original processing: Raw reads were preprocessed to remove errors, and CDR3 was defined according to IMGT conventions as the region from the conserved cysteine to phenylalanine. Clonality was computed by normalizing Shannon entropy by log2 of the number of productive unique TCRs and subtracting the result from 1. Scalp TCRbeta sequences were cross-referenced with sorted blood CD4 and CD8 repertoires so that the CD4 or CD8 identity of scalp clones could be inferred. This immuneACCESS table, as held by TCRdb, lists in-frame sequences with V and J called but not all clones. Of the missing ones, under half trace to an unresolved V gene in checked studies; the others have no known cause. The V and J calls and clone size come from that table; D and trimming were worked out from the DNA. Across this sample there are tens of thousands of clones, with around three fifths seen only once. The ten most abundant clones make up about a fifth of the sample.

This clone appeared a few times. Its antigen remains unidentified. Base qualities are missing; no much larger clone stands one base away. Explained via the paper, the time point label denotes: about 4 weeks on oral tofacitinib. Taken with the paper, the label for treatment or condition translates to: oral pan-JAK inhibitor, 5-10 mg twice daily. From alopecia areata patients, peripheral blood was collected along with lesional scalp punch biopsies. After PBMCs were isolated by density centrifugation and stained for CD3, CD4 and CD8, a FACSAria was used to sort CD4+ and CD8+ T cells. The TCR originated in a human donor with alopecia areata. The rearrangement combines TRBV4-3 with TRBJ1-6, with the D gene not confidently named. The sample consisted of CD8+ T cells sorted from blood, taken at week 4, from a patient treated with tofacitinib. The CDR3 protein: CASSQDRINNSPLHF. The sequenced DNA is TGCGCCAGCAGCCAAGACCGGATAAATAATTCACCCCTCCACTTT.